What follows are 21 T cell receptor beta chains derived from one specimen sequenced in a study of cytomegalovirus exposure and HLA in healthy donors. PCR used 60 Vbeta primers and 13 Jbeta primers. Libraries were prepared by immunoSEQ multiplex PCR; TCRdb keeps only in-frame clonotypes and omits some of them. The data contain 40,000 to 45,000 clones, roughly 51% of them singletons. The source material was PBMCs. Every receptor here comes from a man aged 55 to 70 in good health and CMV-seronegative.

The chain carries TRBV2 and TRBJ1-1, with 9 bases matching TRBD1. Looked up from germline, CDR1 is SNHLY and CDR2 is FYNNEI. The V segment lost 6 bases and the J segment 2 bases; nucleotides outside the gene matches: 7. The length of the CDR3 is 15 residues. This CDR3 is CASRDLQGANTEAFF. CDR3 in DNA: TGTGCCAGCAGGGATCTACAGGGGGCAAACACTGAAGCTTTCTTT.

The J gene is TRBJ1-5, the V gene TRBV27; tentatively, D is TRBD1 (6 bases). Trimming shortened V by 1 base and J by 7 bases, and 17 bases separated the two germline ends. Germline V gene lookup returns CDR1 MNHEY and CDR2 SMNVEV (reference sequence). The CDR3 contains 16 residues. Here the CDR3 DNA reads TGTGCCAGCAGTTTATATGGGGGGGCCACAAGCCAGCCCCAGCATTTT. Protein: CASSLYGGATSQPQHF.

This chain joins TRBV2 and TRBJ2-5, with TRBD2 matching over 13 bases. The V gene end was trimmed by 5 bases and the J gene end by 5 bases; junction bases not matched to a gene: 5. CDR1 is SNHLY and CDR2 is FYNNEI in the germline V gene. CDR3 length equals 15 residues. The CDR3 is CASSRSTSGRETQYF. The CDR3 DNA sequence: TGTGCCAGCAGTCGTTCGACTAGCGGGAGGGAGACCCAGTACTTC.

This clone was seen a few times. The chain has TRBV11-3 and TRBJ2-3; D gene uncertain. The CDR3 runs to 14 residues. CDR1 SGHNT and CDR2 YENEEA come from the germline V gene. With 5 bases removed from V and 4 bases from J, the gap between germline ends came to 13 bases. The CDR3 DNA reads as TGTGCCAGCAGCCCATATGAGGATCCAGATACGCAGTATTTT. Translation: CASSPYEDPDTQYF.

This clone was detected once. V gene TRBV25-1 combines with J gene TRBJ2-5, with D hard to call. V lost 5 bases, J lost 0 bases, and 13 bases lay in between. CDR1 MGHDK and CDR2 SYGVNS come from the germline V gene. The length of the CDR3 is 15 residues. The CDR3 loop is CASSTSSSYQETQYF. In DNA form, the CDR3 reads TGTGCCAGCAGTACCTCTTCTAGTTACCAAGAGACCCAGTACTTC.

Here the CDR3 reads CASSLRFSGRAISYEQYF. In DNA form, the CDR3 reads TGTGCCAGCAGCTTAAGATTTAGCGGGAGGGCCATCTCCTACGAGCAGTACTTC. The chain has TRBV7-8 and TRBJ2-7; 11 bases match TRBD2. The CDR3 is 18 residues long. Losses at the gene ends were 2 bases for V and 0 bases for J; bases not matched to a gene: 9. Germline-derived CDR1 and CDR2 are SGHVS and FQNEAQ.

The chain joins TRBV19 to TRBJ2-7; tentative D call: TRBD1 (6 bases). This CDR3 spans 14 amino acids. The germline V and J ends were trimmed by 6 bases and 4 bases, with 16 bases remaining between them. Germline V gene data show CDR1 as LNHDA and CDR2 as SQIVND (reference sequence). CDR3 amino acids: CASSLQGSWYEQYF. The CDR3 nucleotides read TGTGCCAGTAGCCTGCAGGGGAGCTGGTACGAGCAGTACTTC.

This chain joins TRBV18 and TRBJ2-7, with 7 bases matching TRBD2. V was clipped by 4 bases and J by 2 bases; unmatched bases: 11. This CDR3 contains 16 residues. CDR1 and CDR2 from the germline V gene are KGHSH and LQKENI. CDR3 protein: CASSQLGASGTYEQYF. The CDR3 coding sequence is TGTGCCAGCTCACAGCTAGGGGCTAGCGGTACCTACGAGCAGTACTTC.

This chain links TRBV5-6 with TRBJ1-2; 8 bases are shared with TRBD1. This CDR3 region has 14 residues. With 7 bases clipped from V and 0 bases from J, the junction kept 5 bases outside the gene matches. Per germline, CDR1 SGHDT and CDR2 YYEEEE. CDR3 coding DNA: TGTGCCAGCCATGAGACAGGGGCTAACTATGGCTACACCTTC. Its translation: CASHETGANYGYTF.

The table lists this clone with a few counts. CDR3 nucleotides: TGTGCCAGCACCCTTGGGACTAGCGGGATGGGGGCCTACAATGAGCAGTTCTTC. Translated, it gives CASTLGTSGMGAYNEQFF. This chain connects TRBV5-4 to TRBJ2-1; 13 positions agree with TRBD2. Germline V CDR1 and CDR2: SGHNT, YYREEE (reference sequence). Trimming at V came to 6 bases and at J to 2 bases, leaving 11 bases not matched to a gene. The CDR3 covers 18 residues. Using reference TRBV5-4 and TRBJ2-1 for the parts outside the CDR3, the full variable domain is ETGVTQSPTHLIKTRGQQVTLRCSSQSGHNTVSWYQQALGQGPQFIFQYYREEENGRGNFPPRFSGLQFPNYSSELNVNALELDDSALYLCASTLGTSGMGAYNEQFFGPGTRLTVL.

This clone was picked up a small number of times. DNA of the CDR3: TGTGCCAGCAGCTTAACCCCGCTCCAGGGAGAAGCTTTCTTT. Translation: CASSLTPLQGEAFF. This chain joins TRBV7-9 and TRBJ1-1, with D perhaps TRBD1 (5 bases). Per the germline V gene, CDR1 is SEHNR and CDR2 is FQNEAQ (reference sequence). There are 14 residues in the CDR3. V lost 2 bases to trimming and J lost 8 bases, with 15 bases between them. The full variable domain, in which reference TRBV7-9 and TRBJ1-1 provide the parts outside the CDR3, is DTGVSQNPRHKITKRGQNVTFRCDPISEHNRLYWYRQTLGQGPEFLTYFQNEAQLEKSRLLSDRFSAERPKGSFSTLEIQRTEQGDSAMYLCASSLTPLQGEAFFGQGTRLTVV.

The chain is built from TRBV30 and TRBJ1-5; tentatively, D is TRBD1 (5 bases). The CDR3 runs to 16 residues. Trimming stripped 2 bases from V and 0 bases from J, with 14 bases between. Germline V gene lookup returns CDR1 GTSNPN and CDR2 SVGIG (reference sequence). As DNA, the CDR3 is TGTGCCTGGAGTCAGCGACAGAGCCTTAGCAATCAGCCCCAGCATTTT. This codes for CAWSQRQSLSNQPQHF. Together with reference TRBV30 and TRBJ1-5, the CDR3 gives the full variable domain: SQTIHQWPATLVQPVGSPLSLECTVEGTSNPNLYWYRQAAGRGLQLLFYSVGIGQISSEVPQNLSASRPQDRQFILSSKKLLLSDSGFYLCAWSQRQSLSNQPQHFGDGTRLSIL.

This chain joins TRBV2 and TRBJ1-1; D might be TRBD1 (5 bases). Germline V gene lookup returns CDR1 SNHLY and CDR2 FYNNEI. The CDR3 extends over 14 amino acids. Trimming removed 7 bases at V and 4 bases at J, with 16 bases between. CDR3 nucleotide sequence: TGTGCCAGCACCAAACAGGTAAAGGGCACTGAAGCTTTCTTT. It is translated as CASTKQVKGTEAFF.

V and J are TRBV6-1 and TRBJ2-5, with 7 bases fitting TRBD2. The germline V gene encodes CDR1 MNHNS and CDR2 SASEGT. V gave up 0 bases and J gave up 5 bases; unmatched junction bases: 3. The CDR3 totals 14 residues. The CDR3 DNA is TGTGCCAGCAGTGAAGCGGGGGGGTATGAGACCCAGTACTTC. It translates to CASSEAGGYETQYF.

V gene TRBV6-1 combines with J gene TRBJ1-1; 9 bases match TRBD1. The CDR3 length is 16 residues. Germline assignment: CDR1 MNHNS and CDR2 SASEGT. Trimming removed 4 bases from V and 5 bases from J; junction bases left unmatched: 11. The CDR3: CASSVRTGDLQTEAFF. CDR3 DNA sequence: TGTGCCAGCAGTGTACGGACAGGGGATCTCCAGACTGAAGCTTTCTTT.

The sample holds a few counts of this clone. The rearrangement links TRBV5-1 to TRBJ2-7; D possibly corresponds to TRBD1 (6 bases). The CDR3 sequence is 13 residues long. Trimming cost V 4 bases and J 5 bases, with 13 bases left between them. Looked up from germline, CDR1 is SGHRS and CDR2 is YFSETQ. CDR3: CASSPTGTHEQYF. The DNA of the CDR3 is TGCGCCAGCAGCCCTACAGGGACCCACGAGCAGTACTTC.

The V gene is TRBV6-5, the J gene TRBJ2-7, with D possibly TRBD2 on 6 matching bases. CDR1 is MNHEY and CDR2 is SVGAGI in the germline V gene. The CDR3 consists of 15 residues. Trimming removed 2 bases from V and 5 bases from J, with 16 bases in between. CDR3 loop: CASSYVPTGVDEQYF. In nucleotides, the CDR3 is TGTGCCAGCAGTTACGTCCCAACGGGAGTCGACGAGCAGTACTTC.

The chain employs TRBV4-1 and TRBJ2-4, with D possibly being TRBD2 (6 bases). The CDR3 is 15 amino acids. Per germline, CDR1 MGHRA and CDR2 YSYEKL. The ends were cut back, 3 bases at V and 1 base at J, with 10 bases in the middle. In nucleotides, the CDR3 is TGCGCCAGCAGCCACGGGGGACTCGCCAAAAACATTCAGTACTTC. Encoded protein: CASSHGGLAKNIQYF.

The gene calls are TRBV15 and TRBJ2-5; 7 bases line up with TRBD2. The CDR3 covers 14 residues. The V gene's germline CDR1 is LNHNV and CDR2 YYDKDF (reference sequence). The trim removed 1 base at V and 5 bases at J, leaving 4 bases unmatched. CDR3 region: CATSRARGGETQYF. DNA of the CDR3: TGTGCCACCAGCAGAGCCCGGGGAGGGGAGACCCAGTACTTC.

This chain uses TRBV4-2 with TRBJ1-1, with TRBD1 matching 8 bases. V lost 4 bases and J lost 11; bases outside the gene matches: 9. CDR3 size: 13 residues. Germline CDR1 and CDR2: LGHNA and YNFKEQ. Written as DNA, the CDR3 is TGTGCCAGCAGCCCCTATACAGGGGGTGAGGCTTTCTTT. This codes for CASSPYTGGEAFF.

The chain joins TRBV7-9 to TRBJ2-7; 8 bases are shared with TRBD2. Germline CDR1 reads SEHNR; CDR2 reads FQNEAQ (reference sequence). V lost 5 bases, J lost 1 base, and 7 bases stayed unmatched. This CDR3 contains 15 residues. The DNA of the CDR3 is TGTGCCAGCAGCGGAGACGGCGGGAGGTCCTACGAGCAGTACTTC. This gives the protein CASSGDGGRSYEQYF.